The rows below give T cell receptor beta chains drawn from one sample of a study of cytomegalovirus exposure and HLA in healthy donors. Sequencing used immunoSEQ multiplex PCR; TCRdb keeps in-frame clones, though not all of them. Of tens of thousands of clones in the sample, more than 60% were seen once. Sample: PBMCs. These receptors all come from a man in his forties or fifties in good health and CMV-seronegative. CDR3s include the opening cysteine and the closing phenylalanine or tryptophan. The D gene is left open where the match is weak. Rows give clone size only sometimes, using once, few, many, or a class for an expanded clone.

D: NA; size: NA; V: TRBV6-1; J: TRBJ1-5; CDR3: CASRRARQPQHF; DNA: TGTGCCAGCAGGCGGGCACGGCAGCCCCAGCATTTT
D: NA; size: NA; V: TRBV15; J: TRBJ2-1; CDR3: CATRASGSPYNEQFF; DNA: TGTGCCACCCGCGCCTCGGGATCACCCTACAATGAGCAGTTCTTC
D: TRBD1; size: few; V: TRBV7-9; J: TRBJ1-2; CDR3: CASSSTGGAYGYTF; DNA: TGTGCCAGCAGCAGCACAGGGGGCGCCTATGGCTACACCTTC
D: TRBD1; size: NA; V: TRBV7-9; J: TRBJ1-2; CDR3: CASSSTGVGYGYTF; DNA: TGTGCCAGCAGCTCGACAGGGGTAGGCTATGGCTACACCTTC
D: NA; size: NA; V: TRBV19; J: TRBJ1-1; CDR3: CASSINDRVFYTEAFF; DNA: TGTGCCAGTAGTATCAACGACAGAGTTTTTTACACTGAAGCTTTCTTT
D: NA; size: NA; V: TRBV2; J: TRBJ2-3; CDR3: CASSLRQSGDTQYF; DNA: TGTGCCAGCAGTTTACGACAGTCCGGAGATACGCAGTATTTT
D: NA; size: NA; V: TRBV7-9; J: TRBJ1-1; CDR3: CASSSPVTANTEAFF; DNA: TGTGCCAGCAGCTCCCCCGTGACAGCGAACACTGAAGCTTTCTTT
D: NA; size: NA; V: TRBV6-1; J: TRBJ1-5; CDR3: CASSEQGTQPQHF; DNA: TGTGCCAGCAGTGAACAGGGGACACAGCCCCAGCATTTT
D: NA; size: NA; V: TRBV18; J: TRBJ2-3; CDR3: CASSPRLEVTDTQYF; DNA: TGTGCCAGCTCACCGAGACTAGAGGTCACAGATACGCAGTATTTT
D: NA; size: few; V: TRBV7-9; J: TRBJ1-1; CDR3: CASSLGEGRLAFF; DNA: TGTGCCAGCAGCTTAGGGGAGGGTCGGCTAGCTTTCTTT
D: TRBD1; size: once; V: TRBV7-9; J: TRBJ2-7; CDR3: CASSLTPGSGTAAYEQYF; DNA: TGTGCCAGCAGCTTAACTCCCGGGTCCGGGACAGCAGCCTACGAGCAGTACTTC
D: TRBD1; size: NA; V: TRBV4-2; J: TRBJ1-2; CDR3: CASSPTQGSRGYTF; DNA: TGTGCCAGCAGCCCAACACAGGGGTCCCGAGGCTACACCTTC
D: TRBD2; size: NA; V: TRBV11-2; J: TRBJ2-2; CDR3: CASSPLRVAGSRNTGELFF; DNA: TGTGCCAGCAGCCCTCTACGAGTAGCGGGTTCCCGAAACACCGGGGAGCTGTTTTTT
D: NA; size: NA; V: TRBV10-3; J: TRBJ1-1; CDR3: CAISTGPMNTEAFF; DNA: TGTGCCATCAGTACAGGGCCCATGAACACTGAAGCTTTCTTT
D: TRBD2; size: NA; V: TRBV4-1; J: TRBJ2-4; CDR3: CASSQGYGASGGAKNIQYF; DNA: TGCGCCAGCAGCCAAGGGTATGGGGCTAGCGGGGGGGCCAAAAACATTCAGTACTTC
D: NA; size: NA; V: TRBV6-5; J: TRBJ1-4; CDR3: CASSHRETTNEKLFF; DNA: TGTGCCAGCAGCCACCGGGAAACAACTAATGAAAAACTGTTTTTT
D: NA; size: NA; V: TRBV18; J: TRBJ1-1; CDR3: CASSPGARDTEAFF; DNA: TGTGCCAGCTCACCTGGGGCCCGGGACACTGAAGCTTTCTTT
D: NA; size: NA; V: TRBV19; J: TRBJ1-5; CDR3: CASSIWAENQPQHF; DNA: TGTGCCAGTAGTATTTGGGCAGAGAATCAGCCCCAGCATTTT